These T cell receptor beta chains were read from a single sample in a study of T cells after yellow fever vaccination. Via MiXCR, TCRdb re-called the 5' RACE reads, giving one row per CDR3 protein. The data show about 52,000 distinct CDR3 sequences, 6.5% to 8% seen once. Here the sequenced sample was CD8+ T cells not binding an NS4B(214-222) dextramer, sorted from PBMCs, taken 45 days after the first yellow fever vaccination. These receptors were collected from a young man who received the YFV17D yellow fever vaccine. CDR3s include the opening cysteine and the closing phenylalanine or tryptophan. Fields, in order: J gene, clone size, V gene, D gene, CDR3 protein, CDR3 DNA. D genes are given only for firm matches. Part of the rows lack a size; the others show once, few, many or a class for expanded clones.

TRBJ1-3,NA,TRBV4-1,TRBD1,CASSPTGIGNTIYF,TGCGCCAGCAGCCCGACAGGGATCGGAAACACCATATATTTT
TRBJ2-3,NA,TRBV20-1,TRBD2,CSARGLAGGQTYTDTQYF,TGCAGTGCTAGAGGACTAGCGGGGGGCCAAACCTACACAGATACGCAGTATTTT
TRBJ2-3,few,TRBV7-3,TRBD1,CASSLDTGGTDTQYF,TGTGCCAGCAGCTTGGATACAGGGGGCACAGATACGCAGTATTTT
TRBJ1-5,NA,TRBV7-2,NA,CASSLYLQIMQPQHF,TGTGCCAGCAGCTTATATTTACAGATTATGCAGCCCCAGCATTTT
TRBJ1-2,many,TRBV28,NA,CASSFGRGASIAYGYTF,TGTGCCAGCAGTTTTGGCAGGGGAGCCTCAATAGCCTATGGCTACACCTTC
TRBJ2-2,few,TRBV20-1,NA,CSARGIATDYTGELFF,TGCAGTGCTAGAGGCATCGCGACAGACTACACCGGGGAGCTGTTTTTT
TRBJ1-1,NA,TRBV7-3,NA,CASSLMENTEAFF,TGTGCCAGCAGCTTAATGGAGAACACTGAAGCTTTCTTT
TRBJ1-1,NA,TRBV20-1,NA,CSAKTTGRGLNTEAFF,TGCAGTGCTAAAACCACGGGACGGGGGTTGAACACTGAAGCTTTCTTT
TRBJ1-4,many,TRBV4-1,TRBD1,CASSRGGADEKLFF,TGCGCCAGCAGCCGAGGGGGCGCCGATGAAAAACTGTTTTTT
TRBJ1-5,NA,TRBV12-3/TRBV12-4,NA,CASSFRVYQPQHF,TGTGCCAGCAGTTTCAGGGTCTACCAGCCCCAGCATTTT
TRBJ2-1,many,TRBV5-1,NA,CASRGQVSYNEQFF,TGCGCCAGCAGGGGACAAGTCTCCTACAATGAGCAGTTCTTC
TRBJ2-1,many,TRBV5-1,TRBD1,CASSPPPGQGPLNNEQFF,TGCGCCAGCAGCCCGCCACCGGGACAGGGTCCCCTTAACAATGAGCAGTTCTTC
TRBJ2-7,many,TRBV7-2,NA,CASSLASSYEQYF,TGTGCCAGCAGCTTAGCAAGCTCCTACGAGCAGTACTTC
TRBJ2-2,NA,TRBV12-3/TRBV12-4,NA,CASSFLPGKVTTGELFF,TGTGCCAGCAGTTTTCTTCCAGGGAAGGTCACCACCGGGGAGCTGTTTTTT
TRBJ2-1,many,TRBV4-1,TRBD2,CASSQTVTSGSYNEQFF,TGCGCCAGCAGCCAAACGGTGACTAGCGGCTCCTACAATGAGCAGTTCTTC
TRBJ2-1,many,TRBV25-1,NA,CASSVQGGGNEQFF,TGTGCCAGCAGTGTACAGGGAGGTGGAAATGAGCAGTTCTTC
TRBJ1-1,many,TRBV12-2,NA,CASRSLTGTGSTEAFF,TGTGCAAGTCGCTCCCTCACCGGGACAGGTAGCACTGAAGCTTTCTTT
TRBJ2-5,NA,TRBV1,NA,CTSSQVPSEETQYF,TGCACCAGCAGCCAAGTCCCTAGCGAAGAGACCCAGTACTTC
TRBJ1-2,many,TRBV4-1,NA,CASSQDFGTNYGYTF,TGCGCCAGCAGCCAAGATTTCGGAACTAACTATGGCTACACCTTC
TRBJ1-2,few,TRBV18,NA,CASSPLGTAYGYTF,TGTGCCAGCTCACCACTAGGGACGGCGTATGGCTACACCTTC
TRBJ2-2,many,TRBV29-1,NA,CSVTDRRNTGELFF,TGCAGCGTTACCGACAGGAGGAACACCGGGGAGCTGTTTTTT
TRBJ1-3,NA,TRBV20-1,NA,CSARDRKYSGNTIYF,TGCAGTGCTAGAGATCGGAAATACTCTGGAAACACCATATATTTT
TRBJ2-7,few,TRBV6-5,NA,CASSYSIGAEISSEQYF,TGTGCCAGCAGTTACTCGATCGGGGCAGAGATTTCTTCCGAGCAGTACTTC
TRBJ1-2,NA,TRBV4-3,NA,CASSQFQDAFRGYTF,TGCGCCAGCAGCCAATTTCAGGATGCTTTTCGTGGCTACACCTTC
TRBJ2-7,many,TRBV27,NA,CASSLKEPYEQYF,TGTGCCAGCAGTTTGAAGGAACCCTACGAGCAGTACTTC
TRBJ2-7,few,TRBV29-1,TRBD1,CSAFGTGATYEQYF,TGCAGCGCTTTCGGGACAGGGGCAACGTACGAGCAGTACTTC
TRBJ2-5,many,TRBV11-2,NA,CASSLVTPEAAGETQYF,TGTGCCAGCAGCTTAGTGACTCCCGAGGCTGCTGGGGAGACCCAGTACTTC
TRBJ2-1,many,TRBV5-1,NA,CASSLIEGSGEQFF,TGCGCCAGCAGCTTAATTGAGGGTTCGGGGGAGCAGTTCTTC
TRBJ2-2,NA,TRBV11-2,TRBD1,CASSLGQGVRTGELFF,TGTGCCAGCAGCTTAGGCCAGGGGGTACGCACCGGGGAGCTGTTTTTT
TRBJ1-2,many,TRBV6-5,NA,CASSYSPSYGYTF,TGTGCCAGCAGTTACTCGCCGAGCTATGGCTACACCTTC